This T cell receptor (beta chain) was sequenced in a study of CD8 T cells in ankylosing spondylitis. TCRdb redid the calling of the 5' RACE reads with MiXCR, one entry per CDR3 protein. The data contain fewer than 200,000 distinct CDR3 sequences, roughly 10% of them singletons. The CDR3 totals 20 residues. Germline V gives CDR1 LGHNA, CDR2 YSLEER. Losses at the gene ends were 0 bases for V and 0 bases for J; bases not matched to a gene: 9. The receptor was isolated from a female donor with ankylosing spondylitis or in good health (not recorded which). Sequencing was performed on blood, either unsorted or a sorted T cell fraction (not recorded which). This chain joins TRBV4-3 and TRBJ2-2; 11 bases line up with TRBD2. CDR3 nucleotide sequence: TGCGCCAGCAGCCAAGAGAGTGTAGCGGGAGGGCCTGCGAACACCGGGGAGCTGTTTTTT. It encodes CASSQESVAGGPANTGELFF.